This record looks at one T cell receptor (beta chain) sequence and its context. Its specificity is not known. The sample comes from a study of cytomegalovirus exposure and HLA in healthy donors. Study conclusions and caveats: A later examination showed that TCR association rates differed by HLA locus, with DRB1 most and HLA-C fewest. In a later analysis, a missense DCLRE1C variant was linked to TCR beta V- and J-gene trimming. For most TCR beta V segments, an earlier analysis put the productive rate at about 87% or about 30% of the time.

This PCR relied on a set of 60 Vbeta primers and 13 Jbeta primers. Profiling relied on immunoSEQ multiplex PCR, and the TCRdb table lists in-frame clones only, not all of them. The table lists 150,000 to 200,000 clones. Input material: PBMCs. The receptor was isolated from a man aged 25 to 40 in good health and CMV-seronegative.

The CDR3 nucleotides read TGTGCCAGCGGGCCTCGCGGGAGCTCCTACGAGCAGTACTTC. Protein product: CASGPRGSSYEQYF. The genes are TRBV27 and TRBJ2-7, with 7 bases identical to TRBD2. CDR1 is MNHEY, CDR2 SMNVEV, per germline (reference sequence). CDR3 length: 14 amino acids. The ends lost 8 bases at V and 0 bases at J; junction bases unmatched: 7.